This TCR beta chain was identified in a study of patients and donors after allogeneic stem cell transplantation. TCRdb itself ran the RT-PCR reads through MiXCR, one entry per CDR3 protein. Of 70,000 to 85,000 distinct CDR3 sequences listed, roughly 29% are singletons. Sequenced sample: blood, either unsorted or a sorted T cell fraction (not recorded which). This clonotype originated in a human donor who was either an allogeneic HSCT recipient or a stem cell or donor lymphocyte infusion donor (not recorded which). It is not recorded whose cells these are; they may come from a transplant donor.

CDR3 amino acids: CATSDRDRARYEQYF. In DNA, the CDR3 is TGTGCCACCAGTGATCGGGACAGGGCCCGCTACGAGCAGTACTTC. This chain links TRBV24-1 with TRBJ2-7, with TRBD1 identical over 9 bases. J lost 3 bases, V lost 3 bases, and 5 bases had no gene match. The CDR3 is 15 residues long. CDR1 is KGHDR and CDR2 is SFDVKD in the germline V gene.